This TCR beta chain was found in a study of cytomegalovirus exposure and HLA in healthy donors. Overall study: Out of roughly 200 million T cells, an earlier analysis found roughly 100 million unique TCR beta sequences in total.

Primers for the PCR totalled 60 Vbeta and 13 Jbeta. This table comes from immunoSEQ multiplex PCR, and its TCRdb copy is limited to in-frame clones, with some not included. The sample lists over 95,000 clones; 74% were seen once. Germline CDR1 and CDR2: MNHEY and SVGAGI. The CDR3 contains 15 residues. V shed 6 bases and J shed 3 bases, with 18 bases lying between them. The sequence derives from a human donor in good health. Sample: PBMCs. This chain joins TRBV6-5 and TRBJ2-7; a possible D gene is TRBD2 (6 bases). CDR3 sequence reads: CASRTWPGLNYEQYF. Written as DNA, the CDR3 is TGTGCCAGCAGGACCTGGCCGGGACTGAACTACGAGCAGTACTTC.